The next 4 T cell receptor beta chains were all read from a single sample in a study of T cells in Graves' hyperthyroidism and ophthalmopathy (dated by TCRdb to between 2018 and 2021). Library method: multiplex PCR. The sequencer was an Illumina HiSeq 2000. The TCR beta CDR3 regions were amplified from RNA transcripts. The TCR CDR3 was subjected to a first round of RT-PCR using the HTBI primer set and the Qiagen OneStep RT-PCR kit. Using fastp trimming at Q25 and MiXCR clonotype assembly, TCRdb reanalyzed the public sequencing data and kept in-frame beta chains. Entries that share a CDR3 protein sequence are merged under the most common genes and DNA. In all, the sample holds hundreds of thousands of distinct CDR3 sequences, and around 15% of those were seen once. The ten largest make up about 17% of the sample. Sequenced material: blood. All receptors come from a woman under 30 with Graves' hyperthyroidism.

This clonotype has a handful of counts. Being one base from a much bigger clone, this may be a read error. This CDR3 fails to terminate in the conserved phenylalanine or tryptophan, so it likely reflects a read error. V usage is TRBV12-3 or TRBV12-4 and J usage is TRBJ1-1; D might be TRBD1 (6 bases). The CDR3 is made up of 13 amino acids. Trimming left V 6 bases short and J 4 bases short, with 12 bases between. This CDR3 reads CASRVQQGTEAFL. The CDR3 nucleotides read TGTGCCAGCAGGGTACAACAGGGCACTGAAGCTTTCCTT.

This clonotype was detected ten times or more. In DNA form, the CDR3 reads TGCAGTGCTAGAGATGGCAGGGGAATGGGGGACTATGGCTACACCTTC. It yields the protein CSARDGRGMGDYGYTF. The chain combines TRBV20-1 with TRBJ1-2; a weak D match, TRBD1 (6 bases). This CDR3 is built from 16 residues. Looked up from germline, CDR1 is DFQATT and CDR2 is SNEGSKA (reference sequence). Trimming left V 0 bases short and J 3 bases short, with 17 bases between.

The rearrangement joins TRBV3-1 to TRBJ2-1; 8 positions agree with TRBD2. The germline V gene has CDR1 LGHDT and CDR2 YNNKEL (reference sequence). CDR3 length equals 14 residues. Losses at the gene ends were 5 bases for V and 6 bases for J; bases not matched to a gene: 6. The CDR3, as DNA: TGTGCCAGCAGCTACGGGGGGGCCTTCAATGAGCAGTTCTTC. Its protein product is CASSYGGAFNEQFF.

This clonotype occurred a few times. CDR3 in DNA: TGTGCCAGCAGCCCAAGCCGGGTCAACAATCAGCCCCAGCATTTT. Its protein product is CASSPSRVNNQPQHF. The chain couples TRBV28 to TRBJ1-5; D not certain. Germline V gene sequence: CDR1 MDHEN, CDR2 SYDVKM. The CDR3 consists of 15 residues. Trimming shortened V by 6 bases and J by 3 bases, and 15 bases separated the two germline ends.